Presented here are 2 T cell receptor beta chains from one specimen sequenced in a study of identical twins. Via MiXCR, TCRdb re-called the 5' RACE reads, giving one row per CDR3 protein. The data show 400,000 to 650,000 distinct CDR3 sequences, 22% seen once. These data also featured in a second study, about T cells expressing NK-cell markers.

Sequenced sample: CD4+ T cells sorted from blood. These receptors came from a woman between 18 and 29 years old in good health.

The rearrangement uses TRBV12-3 or TRBV12-4 and TRBJ2-1, with 7 bases identical to TRBD2. After removal of 0 bases from V and 8 bases from J, the junction contained 10 bases not matched to a gene. The CDR3 sequence is 16 residues long. CDR3 nucleotide sequence: TGTGCCAGCAGTTTAGCGCTAGCTAGCGGTCCCGATGAGCAGTTCTTC. Its translation is CASSLALASGPDEQFF.

As for this clonotype: The junction and the germline gene differ at one end; a read error may be behind it. CDR3 nucleotides: TGCAGTGCCGGTATCGGAGAGCATTACTTC. Translated, it gives CSAGIGEHYF. The V gene is TRBV20-1, the J gene TRBJ2-7; no reliable D call. Per germline, CDR1 DFQATT and CDR2 SNEGSKA (reference sequence). CDR3 size: 10 residues.